This T cell receptor beta chain was found in a study of cytomegalovirus exposure and HLA in healthy donors. About the research overall: Among the 300 to 500 genotyped donors, 81% were placed in the Caucasian-associated ancestry cluster.

Only one count was recorded for this clone. What it binds is not known. Germline CDR1 MNHEY, CDR2 SVGAGI. V lost 3 bases to trimming and J lost 7 bases; unmatched junction nucleotides: 7. The CDR3 is made up of 15 amino acids. Researchers ran the PCR with 60 Vbeta and 13 Jbeta primers. Clones were read by immunoSEQ multiplex PCR, and TCRdb kept only the in-frame ones, dropping some. Of approximately 190,000 clones detected, around 83% appear once; the ten largest clones hold roughly 0.73%. Whole-study results and caveats: Presence/absence analyses supposed approximately even sequencing depth among donors. Likely technical artifact: a cluster of highly shared sequence variants. Most of the TCR beta V segments (in an earlier analysis) were productive either about 90% or about 30% of the time.

Material: PBMCs. This receptor was obtained from a woman aged 18-35 years in good health and CMV-seronegative. The genes are TRBV6-5 and TRBJ2-2; 8 bases are a match to TRBD2. CDR3 in DNA: TGTGCCAGCAGTTATGGACTAGCAGGATTCGGGGAGCTGTTTTTT. As protein: CASSYGLAGFGELFF.